This TCR beta chain was sequenced during a study of cytomegalovirus exposure and HLA in healthy donors (dated by TCRdb to the late 2010s). In the study overall: According to an earlier analysis of around 600 of the donors, 200 million or so T cells yielded over 90 million unique TCR beta sequences and around 280 Gb of sequence data. About 280 gigabases of sequencing data and roughly 80 million unique TCR sequences made up an early release that covered fewer than 650 HLA-typed donors. Among the roughly 370 genotyped donors, more than 70% belonged to the genetic ancestry cluster associated with self-reported Caucasian donors. The aim of the study was to test whether cataloging public T cell receptors could identify signatures of past pathogen exposure. The study profiled the T cell repertoires of about 640 subjects by immunosequencing and related them to cytomegalovirus serostatus. In addition to the first cohort of hundreds of subjects, a separate validation cohort of under 150 different subjects was used. High-throughput TCR immunosequencing, statistical association of individual TCRs with disease status, and machine learning were combined to predict cytomegalovirus infection status. To study patterns of TCR occurrence, a later analysis re-analyzed previously published TCR beta repertoires from around 700 donors and added high-resolution HLA genotyping. The later analysis used no new phenotypic data to find candidate immune exposures, relying instead on TCR beta sequences and their occurrence across donors. To decide whether each TCR beta V gene segment behaved as functional or pseudogenic, an earlier analysis of nearly 600 of the donors relied on high-throughput TCR beta sequencing. Donor age, sex, ethnicity and CMV serostatus were collected together with the repertoire data. A later genetic analysis took genome-wide SNP genotypes for about 65% of the 666 donors and used that subset as a discovery cohort. Every discovery cohort repertoire had been produced on one sequencing platform. HLA typing covered class I and class II loci at four-digit resolution. Typing coverage varied by locus: roughly 629-640 donors for A, B, C, DRB1 and DQB1; roughly 520 for DQA1; 606 for DPA1; 450 to 480 for DPB1. Because of strong linkage in the cohort, four or five DR-DQ haplotypes were treated as single units for association and clustering. Among several hundred genotyped donors of the cohort, an average of approximately 200,000 unique TCR beta nucleotide sequences was sequenced per donor, of which about 19% were non-productive. The research as a whole found: The classifier was reported to diagnose cytomegalovirus status with high specificity and sensitivity in both the original and validation cohorts. The study listed 164 TCR beta chains as associated with cytomegalovirus. Roughly uniform sequencing depth across donors was assumed in presence/absence analyses, although this assumption may not hold. Compared with the approximately 600-donor mean, donors in an Asian-associated ancestry cluster had fewer N-insertions in productive TCRs, according to a later genetic analysis. Strong co-occurrence of HLA alleles, especially DR and DQ, made assigning TCR associations to individual alleles difficult. Correlated functional status among segregating V segments might be attributable to linkage disequilibrium, but an unknown experimental factor could not be ruled out. CMV serostatus was the only immune exposure information available for the cohort. V-gene and J-gene trimming of TCR beta chains was associated with a missense DCLRE1C variant in a later genetic analysis, and the association was replicated in an independent cohort. Most TCR sequences were seen in very few donors, while some public TCRs were found in many individuals. In vitro tests confirmed that a few of the cytomegalovirus-associated TCR beta chains recognize cytomegalovirus antigens. In a later analysis, several top co-occurrence clusters were reported to appear linked to parvovirus B19, influenza, CMV and Epstein-Barr virus. Roughly 17 rarely observed V segments, including chromosome 9 orphons, were excluded from the earlier analysis of approximately 500 of the donors because counts were too low. At a false discovery rate of 0.05, a later analysis linked 16,000 or so TCR beta sequences to specific HLA alleles. HLA typing was unavailable for some donors at each locus, so association tests used only the typed subset. In an earlier analysis of 587 of the donors, most TCR beta V segments appeared in productive rearrangements about 90% or about 30% of the time, broadly matching IMGT annotations. A further reported finding was that TCR beta sequences accurately predicted the HLA-A and HLA-B alleles for most subjects in the first cohort. The cohort was sequenced for TCR beta chains only, and without alpha or paired-chain data the features that could be detected were limited. According to the authors, the approach could potentially be generalized to other disease states and immunological phenotypes. In a later analysis, most CMV-associated TCR beta chains were found to appear HLA-restricted, with HLA associations seemingly driven largely by CMV exposure. According to a later analysis, TCR association rates differed among HLA loci, with DRB1 alleles showing the most associated TCRs and HLA-C alleles showing the fewest. Some IMGT-functional V segments, including TRBV6-2 and TRBV6-3, could not be distinguished by the 87-base-pair reads and were therefore excluded. Compared with equally common non-associated chains, HLA-associated TCR beta chains in a later analysis were more clonally expanded and had lower generation probabilities. A cluster of highly shared sequence variants was judged likely to represent a technical artifact of the sequencing pipeline.

The CDR3 spans 13 residues, from the cysteine through the phenylalanine. Kept here is only the CDR3 DNA, which spans 39 bases and is read in frame from base 1. The germline V gene (reference sequence) gives CDR1 as LNHNV and CDR2 as YYDKDF. V is pared back by 8 bases and J by 4 bases, with 12 bases lying between the germline termini. The cohort consisted of 600 to 750 healthy bone marrow donors. Cohort members were all nominally healthy when sampled, although unrecorded immune exposures were likely present. The donor tested CMV seronegative and was one of the 352 seronegative cohort members. Each donor provided a peripheral blood sample, and peripheral blood mononuclear cells were used for TCR beta sequencing. The Qiagen DNeasy Blood Extraction Kit was used to extract genomic DNA from the blood cell samples. Receptor libraries were prepared by the immunoSEQ multiplex PCR assay. A mixture of 60 forward primers for TCR Vbeta segments and 13 reverse primers for TCR Jbeta segments was used in the multiplex PCR. The CDR3 region of rearranged TCR beta genes was amplified from genomic DNA by a multiplex PCR assay. On the Illumina HiSeq System, the amplified TCR beta libraries were sequenced as 87-base-pair reads. The paper's data handling went like this. In a later analysis, approximately 74 million unique TCR beta chains were counted across the roughly 610 repertoires, and approximately 9.9 million of these chains were shared by at least two donors. Raw reads were error-corrected and collapsed into unique sequences with a nearest-neighbor algorithm that merged closely related sequences to remove PCR and sequencing errors. To assign V, D and J gene segments, CDR3 sequences were aligned to IMGT reference sequences. Each retained sequence needed at least a six-nucleotide match to both a V gene segment and a J gene segment. A rearrangement counted as productive if the CDR3 had no stop codons and remained in frame with V and J, and every other rearrangement counted as non-productive. CDR3 was defined by IMGT convention, running from the second conserved V-encoded cysteine to the conserved J-encoded phenylalanine. The earlier analysis of 500 to 750 of the donors excluded any sequence lacking an unambiguous match to a single V gene segment. An earlier analysis of fewer than 750 of the donors classified V segments as functional when productive rearrangements were above 56.7% and as segregating when the standard deviation between donors was above 5%. A statistical classification framework was built to diagnose cytomegalovirus status from the catalog of TCR beta chain sequences. A later analysis assigned V and J genes by comparing TCR nucleotide sequences with IMGT/GENE-DB human TR gene sequences. A later analysis assigned CDR3 sequences and most-parsimonious VDJ recombination scenarios with the TCRdist pipeline. In a later analysis, every TCR beta chain was defined by the combination of its CDR3 amino acid sequence and its V-gene family, and reads without a unique V-gene family were dropped. To address suspected cross-contamination and a sequencing artifact, a later analysis removed 592 highly shared, low-generation-probability nucleotide sequences. In a later analysis, a clonal expansion index for each public chain was calculated from normalized within-repertoire ranks of inferred template counts. Generation probabilities in a later analysis came from a VDJ recombination model fitted to out-of-frame rearrangements, and those results were checked against IGoR. A later analysis scored TCR-TCR, TCR-HLA and TCR-CMV co-occurrence with hypergeometric tests, applying a repertoire-size bias correction to TCR pairs. In a later analysis, false discovery rates were estimated by permuting HLA or CMV assignments 20 times. In a later analysis, co-occurring TCRs were grouped with DBSCAN, and TCRdist sequence similarity was added when clustering was performed within HLA-allele-positive subsets. Co-occurrence clustering excluded repertoires with fewer than 30,000 or more than 120,000 public chains, plus five with anomalous nucleotide sharing. TCRdb obtained this table from immuneACCESS and retained in-frame rearrangements with V and J assigned. These tables miss some clones; where compared with another copy, unresolved V genes account for less than half of the shortfall, and the remainder is unexplained. The V and J calls and clone size come from that table; D and trimming were worked out from the DNA. Across this sample there are roughly 93,000 clones, with around three quarters seen only once. Clones ranked in the top ten supply 0.55% to 0.65% of the sample.

Remarks on this clone: Its antigen has not been determined. Per-nucleotide qualities are absent, and no much larger clonotype sits a single base away.

The chain joins TRBV15 to TRBJ2-1; a tentative D match to TRBD1 spans 5 bases. The specimen sequenced was PBMCs. The sequence derives from a man aged 25-40 years in good health and CMV-seronegative. This receptor carries the CDR3 CATVQDVYNEQFF. The DNA is TGTGCCACCGTACAGGACGTGTACAATGAGCAGTTCTTC.